Listed here are 10 T cell receptor beta chains from one sample, sequenced in a study of post-analysis software for immune sequencing data. Overall study findings and caveats: Patients used several TRBV segments, including TRBV5-6, TRBV5-1 and TRBV20-1, more often than controls.

Included in the TCR beta cDNA libraries were unique molecular identifiers. TCRdb re-analysed the PCR reads in MiXCR, keeping a single row per CDR3 protein. The sample has 750,000 to 950,000 distinct CDR3 sequences, approximately 53% seen once. These TCRs' antigens remain unknown. The sequencing input was blood. Receptors originate from a girl aged 5 to 17 with multiple sclerosis.

The CDR3 spells CSARGYSLQPDNEQFF. The CDR3, as DNA: TGCAGTGCTAGAGGCTACTCGCTTCAACCAGACAATGAGCAGTTCTTC. The chain couples TRBV20-1 to TRBJ2-1, with D uncertain. This CDR3 has 16 residues. V was trimmed by 1 base and J by 5 bases, leaving 18 bases between them. Germline CDR1 and CDR2: DFQATT and SNEGSKA (reference sequence).

The chain recombines TRBV20-1 with TRBJ2-1; D unclear. CDR1 is DFQATT and CDR2 is SNEGSKA in the germline V gene (reference sequence). Trimming pared 0 bases from V and 0 bases from J, leaving 9 bases between. The CDR3 loop spans 15 amino acids. The CDR3 nucleotides are TGCAGTGCTAGAGATCCGGAGAGCTCCTACAATGAGCAGTTCTTC. Its translation: CSARDPESSYNEQFF.

This clonotype was counted only a few times. The V gene is TRBV10-3, the J gene TRBJ2-7; D is possibly TRBD1 or TRBD2 (5 bases each). Trimming removed 6 bases at V and 2 bases at J, with 17 bases between. The CDR3 is made up of 15 amino acids. Germline V gives CDR1 ENHRY, CDR2 SYGVKD. This CDR3 reads CAISTSGTGPYEQYF. The CDR3 region has the DNA TGTGCCATCAGCACCTCCGGGACGGGGCCCTACGAGCAGTACTTC.

This chain joins TRBV20-1 and TRBJ2-4, with 8 bases identical to TRBD1. TRBJ2-7 explains the end of the DNA better; the J call may be wrong. Germline assignment: CDR1 DFQATT and CDR2 SNEGSKA (reference sequence). This CDR3 is built from 14 residues. CDR3 bases: TGCAGTGCTAGCGCCTTATCAGGGACAGGCGAGCAGTACTTC. Protein sequence: CSASALSGTGEQYF.

This clonotype was detected a few times. The chain combines TRBV24-1 with TRBJ2-3; 8 nucleotides align to TRBD1. In germline, CDR1 is KGHDR, CDR2 SFDVKD. The CDR3 runs 13 residues. After removal of 9 bases from V and 1 base from J, the junction contained 2 bases not matched to a gene. This chain's CDR3 is CATSDRGTDTQYF. CDR3 DNA sequence: TGTGCCACCTCGGACAGGGGCACAGATACGCAGTATTTT.

This clonotype was detected a few times. The CDR3 sequence: CASSFGGKNTEAFF. CDR3 DNA sequence: TGCGCCAGCAGCTTCGGGGGCAAGAACACTGAAGCTTTCTTT. V usage is TRBV5-1 and J usage is TRBJ1-1; possible D gene TRBD1, 6 bases. Per germline, CDR1 SGHRS and CDR2 YFSETQ. CDR3 size: 14 residues. V gave up 2 bases and J gave up 1 base, with 9 bases separating them.

Turning to this clonotype: One end of the junction is discordant with germline, which a read error may explain. This rearrangement joins TRBV7-7 to TRBJ2-7, with D maybe TRBD2 (6 bases). CDR3 length: 16 residues. Germline CDR1 SSHAT, CDR2 FNYEAQ (reference sequence). The CDR3 loop is CASSPRVSGSTVRQYF. The DNA of the CDR3 is TGTGCTAGCAGCCCCAGGGTGTCCGGGAGTACAGTCAGGCAGTACTTC.

The chain uses TRBV7-9 and TRBJ2-3; 9 bases map to TRBD2. The CDR3 covers 15 residues. Losses at the gene ends were 8 bases for V and 1 base for J; bases not matched to a gene: 7. Germline-derived CDR1 and CDR2 are SEHNR and FQNEAQ (reference sequence). CDR3 sequence reads: CASPPEREGTDTQYF. Written as DNA, the CDR3 is TGTGCCAGCCCCCCGGAGCGGGAGGGCACAGATACGCAGTATTTT. The whole variable domain, remainder taken from reference TRBV7-9 and TRBJ2-3, is DTGVSQNPRHKITKRGQNVTFRCDPISEHNRLYWYRQTLGQGPEFLTYFQNEAQLEKSRLLSDRFSAERPKGSFSTLEIQRTEQGDSAMYLCASPPEREGTDTQYFGPGTRLTVL.

The rearrangement links TRBV7-2 to TRBJ1-2; 9 nucleotides match TRBD1. This CDR3 has 17 residues. The trim removed 4 bases at V and 3 bases at J, leaving 12 bases unmatched. Per germline, CDR1 SGHTA and CDR2 FQGNSA. CDR3 in amino acids: CASSSPGQGFSHYGYTF. CDR3 coding DNA: TGTGCCAGCAGCTCGCCGGGACAGGGCTTCTCTCACTATGGCTACACCTTC.

V is TRBV12-3 or TRBV12-4 and J is TRBJ2-2; no definite D call. This CDR3 is built from 12 residues. V was trimmed by 4 bases and J by 7 bases, leaving 7 bases between them. CDR3 in amino acids: CASSWRSGELFF. In DNA, the CDR3 is TGTGCCAGCAGTTGGCGCAGCGGGGAGCTGTTTTTT.